This entry lists 6 T cell receptor beta chains sequenced from one sample in a study of chemoradiotherapy in HPV16-positive cancers. The table came from immunoSEQ multiplex PCR; TCRdb's copy has only in-frame clones and leaves some out. The sample yields some 5,000 clones, about 76% seen once. The starting material was tumor tissue, obtained from a patient who underwent chemoradiotherapy. These receptors all stem from a human donor with HPV-associated anogenital cancer.

The chain combines TRBV5-6 with TRBJ1-1; D gene uncertain. The V end was cut by 2 bases, the J end by 2 bases, with 10 bases between. Germline V lookup: CDR1 SGHDT, CDR2 YYEEEE. The CDR3 has 14 residues. CDR3 coding DNA: TGTGCCAGCAGCTTCGCAATGGGCAACACTGAAGCTTTCTTT. This translates into CASSFAMGNTEAFF.

CDR3 nucleotide sequence: TGTGCCAGCAGCTTAGGCGGGGGGACAGAGAACACCGGGGAGCTGTTTTTT. This sequence encodes CASSLGGGTENTGELFF. V usage is TRBV7-8 and J usage is TRBJ2-2; D perhaps matches TRBD2 (8 bases). CDR3 length: 17 residues. The V end lost 1 base, the J end lost 1 base, and 13 bases lay between the germline ends. Looked up from germline, CDR1 is SGHVS and CDR2 is FQNEAQ.

The chain combines TRBV4-2 with TRBJ2-6; D might be TRBD1 (6 bases). This CDR3 is 18 amino acids long. V shed 1 base and J shed 4 bases, with 17 bases lying between them. The V gene's germline CDR1 is LGHNA and CDR2 YNFKEQ. The CDR3, as DNA: TGTGCCAGCAGCCAAGTGGACAGAGGACAATCCGGGGCCAACGTCCTGACTTTC. Amino acids: CASSQVDRGQSGANVLTF.

This clone was found a few times. The chain combines TRBV9 with TRBJ1-1; no firm D call. Trimming stripped 2 bases from V and 2 bases from J, with 13 bases between. CDR1 and CDR2 (germline): SGDLS, YYNGEE. The CDR3 loop spans 15 amino acids. CDR3 bases: TGTGCCAGCAGCGTTCAGGATAGTTCCAACACTGAAGCTTTCTTT. Amino acids: CASSVQDSSNTEAFF.

This clone has only a few counts. The CDR3 here is CASSEVRLNQPQHF. CDR3 bases: TGTGCCAGCAGTGAAGTGCGCCTCAATCAGCCCCAGCATTTT. The J gene is TRBJ1-5, the V gene TRBV6-1; D is uncertain. The CDR3 is 14 amino acids. V lost 1 base and J 3 bases, leaving 7 bases between the germline ends. Germline V gene sequence: CDR1 MNHNS, CDR2 SASEGT.

The chain has TRBV11-1 and TRBJ2-3, with 7 bases that match TRBD1. Germline loops: CDR1 SGHAT, CDR2 FQDESV (reference sequence). The CDR3 contains 13 residues. The trim removed 5 bases at V and 6 bases at J, leaving 5 bases unmatched. CDR3 in amino acids: CASSVLQGDTQYF. The CDR3 DNA reads TGTGCCAGCAGCGTCTTACAGGGGGATACGCAGTATTTT.